This T cell receptor beta chain was identified during a study of cytomegalovirus exposure and HLA in healthy donors. Study summary: There were 75 million to 95 million unique TCRs (from HLA-typed donors) in an early data release. Findings and caveats of the study: TCR beta sequences reportedly predicted most subjects' HLA-A and HLA-B alleles accurately. CMV serostatus alone was available as immune exposure information. Most of the TCR beta V segments (in an earlier analysis) were productive either about 87% or about 30% of the time.

V shed 6 bases and J shed 1 base, with 12 bases lying between them. The CDR3 consists of 14 residues. Germline V gene lookup returns CDR1 SGHTA and CDR2 FQGNSA. On this clone: Its antigen is not known.

PCR amplification relied on 60 Vbeta primers (plus 13 Jbeta primers). Clones were sequenced by immunoSEQ multiplex PCR, and TCRdb holds only the in-frame ones, with some missing. The table lists about 130,000 clones, approximately 80% of them singletons. The sequencing sample was made of PBMCs. The rearrangement joins TRBV7-2 to TRBJ1-1; D may be TRBD1 (6 bases). The source of this sequence is a man aged 25 to 40 in good health and CMV-seronegative. CDR3 in DNA: TGTGCCAGCAGGCAACAGGGTACGAACACTGAAGCTTTCTTT. It yields the protein CASRQQGTNTEAFF.